This T cell receptor (beta chain) emerged from a study of CD8 T cells in Susac syndrome. V lost 2 bases and J lost 4, with 9 bases in between. The CDR3 sequence is 13 residues long. CDR1 is SGDLS, CDR2 YYNGEE, per germline. This clonotype appeared once. Its target is not known. Reverse transcription of 0.5 to 1 ug RNA was performed with random hexamers. TCRdb reprocessed the immunoSEQ multiplex PCR reads via MiXCR and lists one record per CDR3 protein. The repertoire holds approximately 100,000 distinct CDR3 sequences, with less than 95% as singletons. Sequencing of TCR beta was performed on blood CD8+ T cells and on blood CD4+ T cells. The CD8+ and CD4+ T cells were isolated magnetically using a negative isolation approach, whereas the TEMRA cells were enriched by FACS. Study-wide results and caveats: The study recognized that the number of individuals in its TCR sequencing and HLA analysis was relatively small.

The TCR sequence derives from a human donor in good health. This chain links TRBV9 with TRBJ2-5, with D uncertain. Material: CD8+ T cells from PBMCs. The CDR3, as DNA: TGTGCCAGCAGCGTCCAATTTGGAGAGACCCAGTACTTC. Its protein product is CASSVQFGETQYF.